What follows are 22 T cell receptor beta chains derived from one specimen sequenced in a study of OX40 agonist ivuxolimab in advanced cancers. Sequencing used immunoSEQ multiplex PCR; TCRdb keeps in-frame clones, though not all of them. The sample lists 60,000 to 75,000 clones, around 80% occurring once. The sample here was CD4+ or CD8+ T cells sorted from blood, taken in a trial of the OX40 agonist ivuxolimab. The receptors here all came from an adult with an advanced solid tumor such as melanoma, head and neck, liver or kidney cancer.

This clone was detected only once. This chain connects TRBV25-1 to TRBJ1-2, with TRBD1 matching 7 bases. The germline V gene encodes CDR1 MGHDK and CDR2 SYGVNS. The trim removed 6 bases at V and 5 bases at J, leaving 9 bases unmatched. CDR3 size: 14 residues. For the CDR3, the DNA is TGTGCCAGCAGATCGACAGGGAGAGGATATGGCTACACCTTC. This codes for CASRSTGRGYGYTF.

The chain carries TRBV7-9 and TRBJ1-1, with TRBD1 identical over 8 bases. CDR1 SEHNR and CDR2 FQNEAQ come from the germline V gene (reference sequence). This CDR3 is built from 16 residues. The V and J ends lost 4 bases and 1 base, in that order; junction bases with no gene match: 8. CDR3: CASSSRPGQANTEAFF. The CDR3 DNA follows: TGTGCCAGCAGCTCTCGACCGGGACAGGCGAACACTGAAGCTTTCTTT. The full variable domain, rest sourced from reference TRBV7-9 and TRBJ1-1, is DTGVSQNPRHKITKRGQNVTFRCDPISEHNRLYWYRQTLGQGPEFLTYFQNEAQLEKSRLLSDRFSAERPKGSFSTLEIQRTEQGDSAMYLCASSSRPGQANTEAFFGQGTRLTVV.

The CDR3 protein is CASTQGACNEQFF. In DNA, the CDR3 is TGTGCCAGCACCCAGGGGGCCTGCAATGAGCAGTTCTTC. The J gene is TRBJ2-1, the V gene TRBV6-4; 8 nucleotides line up with TRBD1. V shed 7 bases and J 6 bases; nucleotides not matched to a gene: 5. The CDR3 sequence is 13 residues long. Germline CDR1 is MRHNA and CDR2 is SNTAGT.

The CDR3 loop is CASSPPGNTEAFF. The CDR3 region has the DNA TGTGCCAGCAGCCCTCCGGGGAACACTGAAGCTTTCTTT. V and J are TRBV7-9 and TRBJ1-1; D gene ambiguous. From germline, CDR1 is SEHNR and CDR2 FQNEAQ (reference sequence). V lost 5 bases to trimming and J lost 1 base, with 8 bases between them. The CDR3 is made up of 13 amino acids.

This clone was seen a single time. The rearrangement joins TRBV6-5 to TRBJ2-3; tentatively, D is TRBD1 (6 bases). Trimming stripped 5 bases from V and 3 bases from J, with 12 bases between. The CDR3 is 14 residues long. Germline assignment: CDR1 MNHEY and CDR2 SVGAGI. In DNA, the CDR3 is TGTGCCAGCAGTCGAGACGGACAGACAGATACGCAGTATTTT. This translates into CASSRDGQTDTQYF.

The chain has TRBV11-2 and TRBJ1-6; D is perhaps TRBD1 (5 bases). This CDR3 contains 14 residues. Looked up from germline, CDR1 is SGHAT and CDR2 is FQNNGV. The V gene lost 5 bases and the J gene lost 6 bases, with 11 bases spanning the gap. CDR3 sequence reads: CASSRGGANSPLHF. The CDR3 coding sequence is TGTGCCAGCAGCCGAGGAGGGGCTAATTCACCCCTCCACTTT.

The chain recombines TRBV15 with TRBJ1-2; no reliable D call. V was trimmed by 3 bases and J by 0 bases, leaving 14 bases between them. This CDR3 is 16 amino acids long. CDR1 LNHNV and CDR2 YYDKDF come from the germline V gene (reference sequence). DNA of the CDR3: TGTGCCACCAGCAGGCCCAGAGATAGCACTAACTATGGCTACACCTTC. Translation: CATSRPRDSTNYGYTF.

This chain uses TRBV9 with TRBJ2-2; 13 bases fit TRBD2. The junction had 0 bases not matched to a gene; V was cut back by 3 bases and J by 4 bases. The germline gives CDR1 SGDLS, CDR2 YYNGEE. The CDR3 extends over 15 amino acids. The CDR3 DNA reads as TGTGCCAGCAGCGGGACTAGCGGGAGCACCGGGGAGCTGTTTTTT. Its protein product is CASSGTSGSTGELFF.

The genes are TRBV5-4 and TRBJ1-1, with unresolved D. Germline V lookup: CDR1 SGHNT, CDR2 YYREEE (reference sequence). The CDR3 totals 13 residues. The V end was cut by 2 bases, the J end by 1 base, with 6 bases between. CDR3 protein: CASSLGRNTEAFF. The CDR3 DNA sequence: TGTGCCAGCAGCTTAGGTCGGAACACTGAAGCTTTCTTT.

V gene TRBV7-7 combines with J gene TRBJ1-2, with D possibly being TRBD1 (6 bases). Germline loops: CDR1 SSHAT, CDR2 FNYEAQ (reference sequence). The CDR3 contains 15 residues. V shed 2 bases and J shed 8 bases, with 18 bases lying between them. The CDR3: CASSLTGQGLEGYTF. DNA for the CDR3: TGTGCCAGCAGCTTAACGGGTCAGGGGTTAGAGGGCTACACCTTC.

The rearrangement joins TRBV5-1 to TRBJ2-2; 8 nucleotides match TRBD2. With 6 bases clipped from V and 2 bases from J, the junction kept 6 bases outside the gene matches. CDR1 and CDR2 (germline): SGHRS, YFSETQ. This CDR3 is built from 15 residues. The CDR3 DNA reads TGCGCCAGCACCCCTCGGGAGGGAAACACCGGGGAGCTGTTTTTT. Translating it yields CASTPREGNTGELFF. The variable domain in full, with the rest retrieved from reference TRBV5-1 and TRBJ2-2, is KAGVTQTPRYLIKTRGQQVTLSCSPISGHRSVSWYQQTPGQGLQFLFEYFSETQRNKGNFPGRFSGRQFSNSRSEMNVSTLELGDSALYLCASTPREGNTGELFFGEGSRLTVL.

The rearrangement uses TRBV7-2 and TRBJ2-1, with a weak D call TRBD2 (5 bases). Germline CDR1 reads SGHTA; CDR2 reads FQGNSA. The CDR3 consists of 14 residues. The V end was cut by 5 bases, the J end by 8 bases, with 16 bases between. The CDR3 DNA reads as TGTGCCAGCAGCGCCCCCTTCAGGAGGCATGAGCAGTTCTTC. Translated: CASSAPFRRHEQFF.

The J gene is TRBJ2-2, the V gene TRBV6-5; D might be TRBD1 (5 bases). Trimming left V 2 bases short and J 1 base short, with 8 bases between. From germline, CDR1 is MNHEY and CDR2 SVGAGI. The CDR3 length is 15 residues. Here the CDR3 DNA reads TGTGCCAGCAGTTACACAACAGGGAACACCGGGGAGCTGTTTTTT. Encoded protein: CASSYTTGNTGELFF.

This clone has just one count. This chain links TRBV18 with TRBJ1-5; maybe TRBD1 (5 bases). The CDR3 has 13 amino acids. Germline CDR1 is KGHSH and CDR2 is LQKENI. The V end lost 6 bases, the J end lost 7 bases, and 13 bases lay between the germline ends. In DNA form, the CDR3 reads TGTGCCAGCTCGTCACTGGGGGTCCAGCCCCAGCATTTT. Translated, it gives CASSSLGVQPQHF.

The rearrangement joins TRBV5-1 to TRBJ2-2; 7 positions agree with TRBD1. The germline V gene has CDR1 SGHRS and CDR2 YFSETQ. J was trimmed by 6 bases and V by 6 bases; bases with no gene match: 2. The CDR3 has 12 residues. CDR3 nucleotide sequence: TGCGCCAGCAAAACAGGGGCCGGGGAGCTGTTTTTT. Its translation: CASKTGAGELFF.

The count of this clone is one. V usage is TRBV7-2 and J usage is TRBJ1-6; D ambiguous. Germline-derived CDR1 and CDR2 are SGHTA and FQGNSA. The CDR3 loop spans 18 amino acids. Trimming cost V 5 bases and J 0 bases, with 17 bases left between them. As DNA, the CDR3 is TGTGCCAGCAGCCTTAAGGGAGGGTTGAGCTCCTATAATTCACCCCTCCACTTT. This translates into CASSLKGGLSSYNSPLHF.

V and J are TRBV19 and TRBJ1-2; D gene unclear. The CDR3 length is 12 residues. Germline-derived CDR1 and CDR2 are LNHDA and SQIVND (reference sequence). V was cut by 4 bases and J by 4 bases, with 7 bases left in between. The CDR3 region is CASSTTSYGYTF. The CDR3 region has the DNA TGTGCCAGTAGTACTACGAGCTATGGCTACACCTTC.

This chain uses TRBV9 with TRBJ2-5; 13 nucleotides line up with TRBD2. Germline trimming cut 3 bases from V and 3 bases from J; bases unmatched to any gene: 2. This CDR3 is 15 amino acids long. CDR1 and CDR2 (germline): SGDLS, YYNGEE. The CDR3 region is CASSAGLAGEETQYF. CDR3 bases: TGTGCCAGCAGCGCCGGACTAGCGGGGGAAGAGACCCAGTACTTC.

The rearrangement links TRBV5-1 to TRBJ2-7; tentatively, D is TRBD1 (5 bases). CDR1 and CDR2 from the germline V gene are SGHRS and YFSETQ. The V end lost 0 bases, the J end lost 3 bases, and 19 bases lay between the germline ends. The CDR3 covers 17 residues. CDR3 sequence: CASSLGSAVQADYEQYF. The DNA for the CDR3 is TGCGCCAGCAGCTTGGGATCGGCTGTACAGGCCGACTACGAGCAGTACTTC.

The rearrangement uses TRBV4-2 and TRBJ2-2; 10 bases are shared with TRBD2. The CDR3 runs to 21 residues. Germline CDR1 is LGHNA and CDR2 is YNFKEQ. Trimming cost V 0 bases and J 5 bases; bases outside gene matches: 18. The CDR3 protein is CASSQDSILRAGGPLTGELFF. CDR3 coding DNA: TGTGCCAGCAGCCAAGATTCCATCTTGCGAGCGGGGGGGCCGTTAACCGGGGAGCTGTTTTTT.

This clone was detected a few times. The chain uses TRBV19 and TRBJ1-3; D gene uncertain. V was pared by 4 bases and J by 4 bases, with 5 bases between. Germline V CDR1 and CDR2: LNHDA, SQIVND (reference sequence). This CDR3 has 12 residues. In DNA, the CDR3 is TGTGCCAGTAGTACCGGAGGAAACACCATATATTTT. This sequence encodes CASSTGGNTIYF. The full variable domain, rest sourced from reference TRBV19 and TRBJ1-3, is DGGITQSPKYLFRKEGQNVTLSCEQNLNHDAMYWYRQDPGQGLRLIYYSQIVNDFQKGDIAEGYSVSREKKESFPLTVTSAQKNPTAFYLCASSTGGNTIYFGEGSWLTVV.

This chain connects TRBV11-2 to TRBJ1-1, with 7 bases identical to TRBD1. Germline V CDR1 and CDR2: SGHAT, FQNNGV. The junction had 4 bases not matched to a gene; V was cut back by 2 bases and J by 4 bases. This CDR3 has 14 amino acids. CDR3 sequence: CASSLRTGLTEAFF. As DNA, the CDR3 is TGTGCCAGCAGCTTAAGGACAGGACTCACTGAAGCTTTCTTT.